One sample yielded the 14 T cell receptor beta chains listed below, sequenced in a study of human T cells and chemical hapten exposure. Time point meaning: pre-sensitization, week 0. Specified treatment: therapeutic diphenylcyclopropenone sensitization with weekly scalp DPC. Using its own MiXCR run on the RACE reads, TCRdb lists one record per CDR3 protein. Here the sample spans roughly 110,000 distinct CDR3 sequences, 9% to 15% being singletons. Source: whole blood, taken in connection with sensitization to the hapten diphenylcyclopropenone (DPC). All receptors come from a woman aged 45-59 years with alopecia areata. Some clones in this sample may be carry-over from other donors' samples.

This clonotype was picked up many times. The gene calls are TRBV2 and TRBJ1-1; TRBD1 agrees at 11 bases. CDR3 length equals 14 residues. V shed 6 bases, J shed 6 bases, and the junction held 6 bases outside the gene matches. Germline CDR1 and CDR2: SNHLY and FYNNEI. DNA of the CDR3: TGTGCCAGCAGGTTCCGGGACAGGGGGGCTGAAGCTTTCTTT. Residues: CASRFRDRGAEAFF.

This clonotype was counted a few times. This chain uses TRBV20-1 with TRBJ1-5; D unresolved. This CDR3 spans 13 amino acids. V dropped 5 bases and J dropped 5 bases, with 13 bases sitting between them. Germline assignment: CDR1 DFQATT and CDR2 SNEGSKA (reference sequence). The CDR3 here is CSAEDTPYQPQHF. The CDR3 coding sequence is TGCAGTGCTGAAGACACCCCCTATCAGCCCCAGCATTTT.

The chain links TRBV29-1 to TRBJ2-1; no clear D. CDR1 is SQVTM, CDR2 ANQGSEA, per germline. The CDR3 extends over 10 amino acids. Trimming left V 4 bases short and J 5 bases short, with 3 bases between. In nucleotides, the CDR3 is TGCAGCGTTGGGCACAATGAGCAGTTCTTC. Translated: CSVGHNEQFF.

This clonotype appeared a few times. V is TRBV6-1 and J is TRBJ1-6; weak D call: TRBD1 (5 bases). From germline, CDR1 is MNHNS and CDR2 SASEGT. Trimming removed 5 bases at V and 7 bases at J, with 15 bases between. The CDR3 has 15 residues. CDR3 sequence: CASSKPGPLNSPLHF. The CDR3 nucleotides read TGTGCCAGCAGTAAGCCGGGACCGCTGAATTCACCCCTCCACTTT.

This clonotype was seen ten or more times. The V call is TRBV7-2, the J call TRBJ2-7; no firm D call. The CDR3 sequence is 13 residues long. Germline CDR1 SGHTA, CDR2 FQGNSA. Trimming stripped 3 bases from V and 3 bases from J, with 9 bases between. CDR3 sequence: CASSFTQVYEQYF. The CDR3 DNA reads as TGTGCCAGCAGCTTCACCCAGGTCTACGAGCAGTACTTC.

This clonotype was observed a few times. J is TRBJ2-1 and V is TRBV10-3; D remains ambiguous. V was clipped by 4 bases and J by 5 bases, with 6 bases between them. The CDR3 is 12 residues long. Per the germline V gene, CDR1 is ENHRY and CDR2 is SYGVKD. The CDR3 region has the DNA TGTGCCATCAGTGCAGATAACAATGAGCAGTTCTTC. This codes for CAISADNNEQFF.

This clonotype showed up many times. The rearrangement joins TRBV18 to TRBJ2-1, with D possibly TRBD2 on 5 matching bases. CDR1 and CDR2 from the germline V gene are KGHSH and LQKENI. The CDR3 has 15 amino acids. Trimming cost V 4 bases and J 6 bases, with 16 bases left between them. CDR3 DNA: TGTGCCAGCTCACTCAGCGGCGCCCCTTCCAATGAGCAGTTCTTC. Translation gives CASSLSGAPSNEQFF.

This chain uses TRBV3-1 with TRBJ2-7, with unresolved D. V was pared by 0 bases and J by 3 bases, with 24 bases between. The CDR3 is 19 amino acids. Germline values: CDR1 LGHDT, CDR2 YNNKEL (reference sequence). The CDR3 bases are TGTGCCAGCAGCCAAGAGGAATGGTGGACGCCGGGCCCTAACTACGAGCAGTACTTC. Its translation: CASSQEEWWTPGPNYEQYF.

This clonotype was recorded many times. The CDR3 loop reads CASRGSQGTGELFF. The CDR3, as DNA: TGTGCCAGCAGGGGATCGCAAGGGACCGGGGAGCTGTTTTTT. This sequence joins TRBV6-2 or TRBV6-3 and TRBJ2-2; D is unresolved. V gave up 6 bases and J gave up 5 bases, with 13 bases separating them. Germline V gene sequence: CDR1 MNHEY, CDR2 SVGEGT. The CDR3 runs to 14 residues.

The chain combines TRBV13 with TRBJ1-1; perhaps TRBD1 as D (5 bases). The CDR3 covers 13 residues. Trimming shortened V by 4 bases and J by 5 bases, and 11 bases separated the two germline ends. Germline loops: CDR1 PRHDT, CDR2 FYEKMQ (reference sequence). CDR3 amino acids: CASSWDGRTEAFF. In nucleotides, the CDR3 is TGTGCCAGCAGCTGGGACGGGAGAACTGAAGCTTTCTTT.

In this sample, this clonotype turned up a few times. The genes are TRBV20-1 and TRBJ2-3; TRBD2 aligns across 7 bases. CDR1 is DFQATT, CDR2 SNEGSKA, per germline (reference sequence). The CDR3 extends over 13 amino acids. Trimming took 7 bases from V and 8 from J; bases not matched to a gene: 12. The CDR3 DNA reads TGCAGTGTCCCCCATGATAGCGGGTCTACGCAGTATTTT. This translates into CSVPHDSGSTQYF.

This rearrangement joins TRBV20-1 to TRBJ1-2, with D tentatively TRBD1 (6 bases). Trimming left V 5 bases short and J 1 base short, with 14 bases between. The CDR3 covers 14 residues. Germline loops: CDR1 DFQATT, CDR2 SNEGSKA (reference sequence). Here the CDR3 reads CSADDRSFNYGYTF. In nucleotides, the CDR3 is TGCAGTGCTGATGACAGGTCTTTTAACTATGGCTACACCTTC.

This chain joins TRBV4-1 and TRBJ1-3; D may be TRBD1 (5 bases). CDR1 is MGHRA, CDR2 YSYEKL, per germline. The CDR3 sequence is 16 residues long. V lost 0 bases and J 2 bases, leaving 11 bases between the germline ends. CDR3 amino acids: CASSQDPGQAGNTIYF. The CDR3, as DNA: TGCGCCAGCAGCCAAGATCCAGGGCAAGCTGGAAACACCATATATTTT.

This clonotype was counted a few times. The gene calls are TRBV28 and TRBJ2-3; D is unclear. This CDR3 comprises 15 residues. Germline lookup yields CDR1 MDHEN and CDR2 SYDVKM. V lost 7 bases and J 2 bases, leaving 16 bases between the germline ends. Written as DNA, the CDR3 is TGTGCCAGCACTACGAAGAATTATTACACAGATACGCAGTATTTT. Amino acids: CASTTKNYYTDTQYF.